The rows below give T cell receptor beta chains drawn from one sample of a study of T cell responses to AZD1222 COVID-19 vaccine. Repertoires were generated with immunoSEQ multiplex PCR, while TCRdb's copy carries only in-frame clones and drops some. The data contain approximately 130,000 clones, about 93% of them singletons. Sequenced material: peripheral blood, taken 28 days after the second dose of the MenACWY control vaccine. The receptors stem from an adult who received the MenACWY meningococcal vaccine as a control. Each CDR3 is given with its conserved first and last residue. Fields, in order: clone size, J gene, D gene, V gene, CDR3 DNA, CDR3 protein. The D gene is left open where the match is weak. Part of the rows lack a size; the others show once, few, many or a class for expanded clones.

>few|TRBJ2-2|-|TRBV6-4
TGTGCCAGCAGAGAACAGGGCATCACCGGGGAGCTGTTTTTT
CASREQGITGELFF
>once|TRBJ2-1|-|TRBV7-3
TGTGCCAGCAGCTTCACCTCATACAATGAGCAGTTCTTC
CASSFTSYNEQFF
>-|TRBJ1-2|-|TRBV27
TGTGCCAGCAGTTTGGGCAGGGCGGAGTATGGCTACACCTTC
CASSLGRAEYGYTF
>-|TRBJ2-2|TRBD1|TRBV28
TGTGCCAGCAGCAGAAGACTACAGGGGGCGGGCGGGGAGCTGTTTTTT
CASSRRLQGAGGELFF
>-|TRBJ1-2|TRBD1|TRBV5-6
TGTGCCAGCAGACCTATGGACAGGGGGCAAGATGGCTACACCTTC
CASRPMDRGQDGYTF
>once|TRBJ1-5|TRBD1|TRBV6-5
TGTGCCAGCAGCGGACAGGGATTCAATCAGCCCCAGCATTTT
CASSGQGFNQPQHF
>-|TRBJ1-4|-|TRBV2
TGTGCCAGCAGTGAAGTGGGGTTTGGGGAAAAACTGTTTTTT
CASSEVGFGEKLFF
>-|TRBJ2-2|TRBD1|TRBV11-3
TGTGCCAGCAGCTTGGGACAGGGACCGAACACCGGGGAGCTGTTTTTT
CASSLGQGPNTGELFF
>-|TRBJ1-2|-|TRBV27
TGTGCCACCCGCGGGCAGGGTGGGGGAGGCTATGGCTACACCTTC
CATRGQGGGGYGYTF
>once|TRBJ1-1|TRBD1|TRBV2
TGTGCCAGCACCCCAGACAGGGACTCGGCTTTCTTT
CASTPDRDSAFF
>-|TRBJ1-6|-|TRBV19
TGTGCCAGTAGCATTGTTCGGAATAATTCACCCCTCCACTTT
CASSIVRNNSPLHF
>-|TRBJ1-1|-|TRBV5-1
TGCGCCAGCAGCTTGGTACAGGTAAACACTGAAGCTTTCTTT
CASSLVQVNTEAFF
>-|TRBJ2-5|TRBD1|TRBV7-8
TGTGCCAGCAGCTTAAAGGTCGGACAGGTCCAAGAGACCCAGTACTTC
CASSLKVGQVQETQYF
>-|TRBJ2-2|-|TRBV5-1
TGCGCCAGCAGGGACTGGACGAACACCGGGGAGCTGTTTTTT
CASRDWTNTGELFF
>once|TRBJ2-1|-|TRBV7-3
TGTGCCAGCAGCCCCACACGCACGTTGGGTGGTGAGCAGTTCTTC
CASSPTRTLGGEQFF
>once|TRBJ2-7|-|TRBV5-6
TGTGCCAGCAGCTTGGCAGGGGTGGCCCTCTACGAGCAGTACTTC
CASSLAGVALYEQYF
>-|TRBJ1-4|-|TRBV5-6
TGTGCCAGCAGCTTCGGTACAGTGACAGAAAAACTGTTTTTT
CASSFGTVTEKLFF
>once|TRBJ1-1|-|TRBV5-6
TGTGCCAGCGCGGGAGAGGGGACGCGAGCTTTCTTT
CASAGEGTRAFF
>-|TRBJ2-1|-|TRBV4-1
TGCGCCAGCAGCCCTTTTGTCGTTCTGAGTTATGAGCAGTTCTTC
CASSPFVVLSYEQFF
>-|TRBJ2-3|-|TRBV5-1
TGCGCCAGCAGCCCAGGGACAGATACGCAGTATTTT
CASSPGTDTQYF
>-|TRBJ1-2|-|TRBV2
TGTGCCAGCACCTTACTGAAGGGACTTAACTATGGCTACACCTTC
CASTLLKGLNYGYTF
>-|TRBJ2-1|-|TRBV19
TGTGCCAGTAGTATAGAGAACGGGGGGCCCTACAATGAGCAGTTCTTC
CASSIENGGPYNEQFF
>once|TRBJ2-5|TRBD1|TRBV7-6
TGTGCCAGCAGCCCTTCCCGGACAGGGGGAGAGACCCAGTACTTC
CASSPSRTGGETQYF
>-|TRBJ1-6|TRBD1|TRBV28
TGTGCCAGCAGTCCCTTGACAGGGGGTTCCTATAATAATTCACCCCTCCACTTT
CASSPLTGGSYNNSPLHF
>-|TRBJ1-1|-|TRBV29-1
TGCAGCGTTGTCAGGGATGGGAACACTGAAGCTTTCTTT
CSVVRDGNTEAFF
>-|TRBJ2-1|-|TRBV11-3
TGTGCCAGCAGGCCTACTACCCCTCGTACCAATGAGCAGTTCTTC
CASRPTTPRTNEQFF
>-|TRBJ1-1|-|TRBV10-3
TGTGCCATCACCAGGGGGAACACTGAAGCTTTCTTT
CAITRGNTEAFF
>-|TRBJ2-6|-|TRBV27
TGTGCCAGCAGTTTACGATTCGGACGCCCAAAGGCTGGGGCCAACGTCCTGACTTTC
CASSLRFGRPKAGANVLTF
>-|TRBJ1-1|-|TRBV25-1
TGTGCCAGCGCGGTGGGGGGACAAGCTTTCTTT
CASAVGGQAFF
>-|TRBJ1-5|-|TRBV11-2
TGTGCCAGCAGCTTGGGCCTCCCAAATCAGCCCCAGCATTTT
CASSLGLPNQPQHF
>-|TRBJ2-5|-|TRBV7-6
TGTGCCAGCAGCTTAGTGACAGGGGAGGGAAAGACCCAGTACTTC
CASSLVTGEGKTQYF
>-|TRBJ2-5|TRBD2|TRBV3-1/TRBV3-2
TGTGCCAGCAGTAACCTGGGACCCCTAAGCGGGGGAGCCCAGTACTTC
CASSNLGPLSGGAQYF
>-|TRBJ1-2|-|TRBV2
TGTGCCAGCAGAGACAGGACAGCTAACTATGGCTACACCTTC
CASRDRTANYGYTF
>-|TRBJ2-7|-|TRBV5-1
TGCGCCAGCAGCTTGGAAGGGGGGTGGAATAACGAGCAGTACTTC
CASSLEGGWNNEQYF
>-|TRBJ1-6|-|TRBV28
TGTGCCAGCAGCGGGACAAGCCTATGGGGTAATTCACCCCTCCACTTT
CASSGTSLWGNSPLHF
>-|TRBJ1-5|-|TRBV7-9
TGTGCCAGCAGCTCCGCCGTTGGGGTGGGCAATCAGCCCCAGCATTTT
CASSSAVGVGNQPQHF
>-|TRBJ1-2|TRBD1|TRBV5-4
TGTGCCAGCAGCTTGGGACAGGGGACTGCGGGTGGCTACACCTTC
CASSLGQGTAGGYTF
>-|TRBJ2-5|-|TRBV11-2
TGTGCCAGCACCCCCGAACGGGGGGAGACCCAGTACTTC
CASTPERGETQYF
>-|TRBJ2-7|-|TRBV6-5
TGTGCCAGCAGTTACTCGATCCGGTCATCCTACGAGCAGTACTTC
CASSYSIRSSYEQYF
>-|TRBJ2-7|-|TRBV27
TGTGCCAGCAGTTTACGGGACCCTACCTACGAGCAGTACTTC
CASSLRDPTYEQYF
>-|TRBJ2-6|TRBD1|TRBV5-1
TGCGCCAGCAGCTCGGGACAGTTCTCTGGGGCCAACGTCCTGACTTTC
CASSSGQFSGANVLTF
>-|TRBJ1-4|TRBD1|TRBV2
TGTGCCAGCAGTGGGACAGGGAGTAATGAAAAACTGTTTTTT
CASSGTGSNEKLFF
>few|TRBJ2-2|-|TRBV7-9
TGTGCCATTTGGACAACGAACACCGGGGAGCTGTTTTTT
CAIWTTNTGELFF
>-|TRBJ2-3|TRBD2|TRBV5-6
TGTGCCAGCAGGGGTTACAGCGGGAGAGATACGCAGTATTTT
CASRGYSGRDTQYF